There are a few counts of the clone carrying this T cell receptor (beta chain). Researchers took RNA transcripts and amplified the TCR beta CDR3 regions from them. HTBI primers were the set used in a first-round RT-PCR of the TCR CDR3. TCRdb used MiXCR to reprocess the multiplex PCR reads, holding one entry per CDR3 protein. The sample holds 600,000 or so distinct CDR3 sequences; around 42% are singletons and the top ten take nearly 8.5%. This record comes from a study of T cells in Graves' hyperthyroidism and ophthalmopathy. Germline V gene data show CDR1 as MNHNS and CDR2 as SASEGT. The V and J ends lost 6 bases and 4 bases respectively, with 9 bases between them. The CDR3 length is 12 residues.

This TCR derives from a woman between 18 and 29 years old with Graves' hyperthyroidism. Sequencing was performed on peripheral blood or thyroid tissue (not recorded which). The chain joins TRBV6-1 to TRBJ1-1, with TRBD1 as a possible D gene (5 bases). CDR3 bases: TGTGCCAGCAGGCGAGACAGCACTGAAGCTTTCTTT. This codes for CASRRDSTEAFF.